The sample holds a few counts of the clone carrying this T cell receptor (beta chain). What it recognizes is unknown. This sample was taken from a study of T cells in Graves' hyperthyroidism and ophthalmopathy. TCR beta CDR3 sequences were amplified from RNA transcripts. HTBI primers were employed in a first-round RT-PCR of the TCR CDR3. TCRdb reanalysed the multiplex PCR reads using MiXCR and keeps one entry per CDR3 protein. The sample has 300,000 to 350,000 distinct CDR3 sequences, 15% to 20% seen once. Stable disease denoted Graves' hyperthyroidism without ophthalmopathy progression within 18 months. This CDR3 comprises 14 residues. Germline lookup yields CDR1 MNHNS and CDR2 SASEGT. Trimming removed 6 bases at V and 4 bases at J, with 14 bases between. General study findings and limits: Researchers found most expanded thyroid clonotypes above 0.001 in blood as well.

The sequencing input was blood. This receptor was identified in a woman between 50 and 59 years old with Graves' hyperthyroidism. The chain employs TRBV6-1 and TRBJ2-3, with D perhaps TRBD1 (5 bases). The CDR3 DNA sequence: TGTGCCAGCAGGCCTCGAGCAGGGTCAGATACGCAGTATTTT. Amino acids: CASRPRAGSDTQYF.